This T cell receptor (beta chain) emerged from a study of blood T cell repertoires in COVID-19. The table came from immunoSEQ multiplex PCR; TCRdb's copy has only in-frame clones and leaves some out. The sample includes some 150,000 clones, just over 85% seen only once; the top ten take 8.2%. Germline CDR1 and CDR2: SGHNT and YENEEA. This CDR3 is built from 15 residues. Trimming cost V 6 bases and J 6 bases; bases outside gene matches: 9. The sequence was collected from an older woman with acute or convalescent COVID-19. This chain links TRBV11-3 with TRBJ2-2; 8 positions agree with TRBD2. Sequencing was done on a sample of peripheral blood. The CDR3 region is CASRIRGGPAGELFF. The DNA of the CDR3 is TGTGCCAGCAGGATTCGGGGGGGGCCCGCCGGGGAGCTGTTTTTT.